This T cell receptor (beta chain) comes out of a study of long-term antiretroviral therapy in people with HIV. This CDR3 comprises 13 residues. V gave up 7 bases and J gave up 3 bases; unmatched junction bases: 5. CDR1 and CDR2 (germline): MDHEN, SYDVKM. Version v3.0 of the immunoSEQ assay ran at survey level. The repertoire was sequenced with immunoSEQ multiplex PCR; TCRdb's copy has only in-frame clones and lacks some. The sample comprises about 16,000 clones, over 70% of which are singletons, and approximately 15% rests with the top ten. The sequenced sample was unsorted PBMCs, obtained about 1.2 years before starting antiretroviral therapy. The V gene is TRBV28, the J gene TRBJ2-7; 8 nucleotides match TRBD1. The clonotype originates from a man aged 25-45 years with HIV. CDR3 nucleotides: TGTGCCAGCACCGGGACAGGTAACTACGAGCAGTACTTC. Protein product: CASTGTGNYEQYF.